What follows are 32 T cell receptor beta chains derived from one specimen sequenced in a study of low-dose radiotherapy and immunotherapy resistance in tumors. Both TCRalpha and TCRbeta chains were reverse transcribed with V-gene-specific primers. Both a constant-region primer and a V-primer adapter served to amplify TCRs across roughly 20 PCR cycles. Using its own MiXCR run on the reads, TCRdb lists one record per CDR3 protein. The table includes over 9,500 distinct CDR3 sequences, less than 75% detected once. These receptors all come from a human donor with advanced metastatic prostate, ovarian, gallbladder or colorectal cancer (not recorded which). This table probably holds off-target reads from a library built for another chain.

The V gene is TRBV19, the J gene TRBJ1-1, with D maybe TRBD1 (6 bases). The V end was cut by 8 bases, the J end by 0 bases, with 19 bases between. The CDR3 loop spans 16 amino acids. In germline, CDR1 is LNHDA, CDR2 SQIVND (reference sequence). The CDR3 DNA follows: TGTGCCAGTTGCCAGGGCGGCAGGGGAGTGAACACTGAAGCTTTCTTT. Translated: CASCQGGRGVNTEAFF.

The V gene is TRBV5-1, the J gene TRBJ1-3, with 7 positions matching TRBD1. Trimming took 5 bases from V and 2 from J; bases not matched to a gene: 4. This CDR3 contains 14 residues. Germline V CDR1 and CDR2: SGHRS, YFSETQ. The CDR3 DNA reads as TGCGCCAGCAGGATCGGGACAGCTGGAAACACCATATATTTT. Translated, it gives CASRIGTAGNTIYF.

The chain recombines TRBV11-2 with TRBJ2-1; D not resolved. V shed 1 base and J shed 15 bases, with 22 bases lying between them. The V gene's germline CDR1 is SGHAT and CDR2 FQNNGV. CDR3 size: 15 residues. In nucleotides, the CDR3 is TGTGCCAGCAGCTTAGTTGAGTCTAGTTACGCTCGCCGGTTCTTC. Encoded protein: CASSLVESSYARRFF. Full variable domain (remainder filled in from reference TRBV11-2 and TRBJ2-1): EAGVAQSPRYKIIEKRQSVAFWCNPISGHATLYWYQQILGQGPKLLIQFQNNGVVDDSQLPKDRFSAERLKGVDSTLKIQPAKLEDSAVYLCASSLVESSYARRFFGPGTRLTVL.

Here the CDR3 reads CASSLTGRLSGNTIYF. As DNA, the CDR3 is TGTGCCAGCAGCTTAACAGGCCGCCTCTCTGGAAACACCATATATTTT. The rearrangement links TRBV7-2 to TRBJ1-3; a weak D match, TRBD1 (5 bases). Germline CDR1 SGHTA, CDR2 FQGNSA. Deletions cut 2 bases from V and 0 bases from J, with 11 bases between. The CDR3 has 16 residues.

The chain is built from TRBV5-4 and TRBJ1-6; 11 bases map to TRBD1. CDR3 length: 15 amino acids. Germline V gene data show CDR1 as SGHNT and CDR2 as YYREEE (reference sequence). The ends lost 0 bases at V and 10 bases at J; junction bases unmatched: 3. The CDR3 loop is CASSLGDRGKSPLHF. CDR3 DNA sequence: TGTGCCAGCAGCTTGGGGGACAGGGGGAAATCACCCCTCCACTTT.

CDR3: CATSALWDPESYNEQFF. As DNA, the CDR3 is TGTGCCACCAGTGCCCTGTGGGACCCCGAGTCCTACAATGAGCAGTTCTTC. This chain links TRBV24-1 with TRBJ2-1; tentatively, D is TRBD1 or TRBD2 (5 bases each). This CDR3 is built from 17 residues. Per germline, CDR1 KGHDR and CDR2 SFDVKD. V was cut by 5 bases and J by 1 base, with 17 bases left in between.

CDR3 DNA sequence: TGTGCCAGCAGTTTATATCCGGGCGACGGAGAGACCCAGTACTTC. Protein: CASSLYPGDGETQYF. The chain carries TRBV27 and TRBJ2-5; D uncertain. This CDR3 is built from 15 residues. CDR1 and CDR2 from the germline V gene are MNHEY and SMNVEV (reference sequence). The V and J ends lost 1 base and 4 bases respectively, with 13 bases between them.

This clonotype occurred a few times. V and J are TRBV28 and TRBJ2-7; 7 nucleotides match TRBD2. There are 15 residues in the CDR3. CDR1 MDHEN and CDR2 SYDVKM come from the germline V gene. V was clipped by 0 bases and J by 1 base; unmatched bases: 3. The CDR3 bases are TGTGCCAGCAGTTTATGGGGCGGGGGATCCTACGAGCAGTACTTC. It encodes CASSLWGGGSYEQYF.

This clonotype was seen just once. The J gene is TRBJ2-7, the V gene TRBV13; maybe TRBD2 (6 bases). The CDR3 spans 14 residues. From germline, CDR1 is PRHDT and CDR2 FYEKMQ (reference sequence). Trimming removed 3 bases at V and 0 bases at J, with 9 bases between. CDR3 in DNA: TGTGCCAGCAGCTTTAGCGGTAGCTCCTACGAGCAGTACTTC. Translation: CASSFSGSSYEQYF.

This sequence joins TRBV14 and TRBJ1-5; D unclear. CDR3 length: 16 amino acids. Trimming stripped 0 bases from V and 0 bases from J, with 9 bases between. The germline V gene encodes CDR1 SGHDN and CDR2 FVKESK. The CDR3 is CASSQDRVYSNQPQHF. CDR3 nucleotides: TGTGCCAGCAGCCAAGATCGTGTTTATAGCAATCAGCCCCAGCATTTT.

The chain carries TRBV28 and TRBJ2-1; 8 positions agree with TRBD2. V shed 7 bases and J 4 bases; nucleotides not matched to a gene: 12. The CDR3 is made up of 16 amino acids. Germline V gives CDR1 MDHEN, CDR2 SYDVKM. In nucleotides, the CDR3 is TGTGCCAGCACCTCTGGGGGAACTAGCGGATACAATGAGCAGTTCTTC. This codes for CASTSGGTSGYNEQFF.

This clonotype occurred a few times. The V gene is TRBV7-2, the J gene TRBJ2-3; D possibly matches TRBD1 or TRBD2 (6 bases each). Trimming took 1 base from V and 2 from J, leaving 10 bases between them. The CDR3 has 15 residues. From germline, CDR1 is SGHTA and CDR2 FQGNSA. For the CDR3, the DNA is TGTGCCAGCAGCTTAGTTAGGGGGGACACAGATACGCAGTATTTT. This codes for CASSLVRGDTDTQYF.

The chain uses TRBV5-1 and TRBJ2-3, with 7 bases fitting TRBD2. With 4 bases clipped from V and 0 bases from J, the junction kept 5 bases outside the gene matches. CDR1 is SGHRS, CDR2 YFSETQ, per germline. This CDR3 is 15 amino acids long. The CDR3 is CASSGKAGSTDTQYF. For the CDR3, the DNA is TGCGCCAGCAGCGGAAAAGCGGGGAGCACAGATACGCAGTATTTT.

J is TRBJ2-3 and V is TRBV20-1; 8 nucleotides align to TRBD2. CDR1 and CDR2 from the germline V gene are DFQATT and SNEGSKA (reference sequence). V was clipped by 3 bases and J by 0 bases; unmatched bases: 8. The CDR3 contains 16 residues. The CDR3 sequence: CSASQRESSSTDTQYF. The CDR3 DNA reads TGCAGTGCTAGCCAGCGGGAGAGCTCTAGCACAGATACGCAGTATTTT.

The chain uses TRBV7-2 and TRBJ2-2, with TRBD1 identical over 7 bases. Germline V gene lookup returns CDR1 SGHTA and CDR2 FQGNSA. There are 13 residues in the CDR3. Trimming cost V 6 bases and J 6 bases; bases outside gene matches: 4. CDR3 residues: CASSHRGSGELFF. DNA of the CDR3: TGTGCCAGCAGTCACAGGGGTTCCGGGGAGCTGTTTTTT.

This chain joins TRBV28 and TRBJ1-4, with 7 positions matching TRBD1. Per germline, CDR1 MDHEN and CDR2 SYDVKM. The junction had 12 bases not matched to a gene; V was cut back by 4 bases and J by 7 bases. CDR3 length: 16 amino acids. CDR3: CASSSVKTGKGEKLFF. CDR3 nucleotide sequence: TGTGCCAGCAGTTCTGTTAAGACAGGGAAGGGTGAAAAACTGTTTTTT.

The V and J genes are TRBV10-2 and TRBJ2-7; 8 bases match TRBD1. Germline lookup yields CDR1 WSHSY and CDR2 SAAADI. The trim removed 0 bases at V and 6 bases at J, leaving 13 bases unmatched. The CDR3 runs 17 residues. The CDR3 DNA is TGCGCCAGCAGTGAGTCGTCAGGCGGACAGGGAGGCCTCGAGCAGTACTTC. Residues: CASSESSGGQGGLEQYF.

This clonotype was seen a handful of times. V usage is TRBV7-9 and J usage is TRBJ2-5; D remains ambiguous. Germline V gene sequence: CDR1 SEHNR, CDR2 FQNEAQ (reference sequence). V lost 5 bases and J lost 5, with 9 bases in between. This CDR3 has 12 amino acids. The CDR3 DNA follows: TGTGCCAGCAGCCCCACGCTGGAGACCCAGTACTTC. This gives the protein CASSPTLETQYF.

The rearrangement uses TRBV28 and TRBJ2-7; TRBD1 or TRBD2 may be the D gene (5 bases each). Trimming shortened V by 7 bases and J by 2 bases, and 18 bases separated the two germline ends. Germline values: CDR1 MDHEN, CDR2 SYDVKM. This CDR3 region has 15 residues. CDR3 amino acids: CASTPRVGRTYEQYF. CDR3 bases: TGTGCCAGCACTCCCCGGGTGGGACGGACCTACGAGCAGTACTTC.

V usage is TRBV7-3 and J usage is TRBJ2-1; 12 nucleotides match TRBD1. CDR3 length: 18 amino acids. Germline CDR1 is SGHTA and CDR2 is FQGTGA. V lost 4 bases to trimming and J lost 8 bases; unmatched junction nucleotides: 15. The CDR3 DNA follows: TGTGCCAGCAGCTCGATACGGTCCGGGACAGGGGGCTCAGATGAGCAGTTCTTC. It encodes CASSSIRSGTGGSDEQFF.

This clonotype appeared a single time. The genes are TRBV20-1 and TRBJ2-7, with D possibly being TRBD2 (6 bases). This CDR3 comprises 15 residues. V lost 0 bases, J lost 3 bases, and 15 bases lay in between. Germline lookup yields CDR1 DFQATT and CDR2 SNEGSKA (reference sequence). The CDR3 bases are TGCAGTGCTAGAGACCTTAGCGGATCGCTCTACGAGCAGTACTTC. Protein: CSARDLSGSLYEQYF.

The genes are TRBV6-5 and TRBJ1-6; D is perhaps TRBD1 (5 bases). Germline CDR1 MNHEY, CDR2 SVGAGI. Trimming left V 2 bases short and J 10 bases short, with 9 bases between. The CDR3 contains 13 residues. The CDR3 loop reads CASSYTRDSPLHF. CDR3 bases: TGTGCCAGCAGTTACACCCGGGACTCACCCCTCCACTTT.

The chain couples TRBV4-3 to TRBJ1-4; 9 bases map to TRBD1. Germline trimming cut 3 bases from V and 5 bases from J; bases unmatched to any gene: 4. Germline V CDR1 and CDR2: LGHNA, YSLEER. The CDR3 spans 15 residues. The CDR3 protein is CASSQYGTGNEKLFF. Here the CDR3 DNA reads TGCGCCAGCAGCCAGTATGGGACAGGGAATGAAAAACTGTTTTTT.

This clonotype was recorded a few times. The CDR3, as DNA: TGTGCCAGCAGTTTAATTGGACAGGGGGCTCTAAAGTCAGGCGAGCAGTACTTC. Translation gives CASSLIGQGALKSGEQYF. The chain couples TRBV28 to TRBJ2-7; 11 positions match TRBD1. The germline V gene has CDR1 MDHEN and CDR2 SYDVKM. The length of the CDR3 is 18 residues. The V segment lost 2 bases and the J segment 6 bases; nucleotides outside the gene matches: 15.

V and J are TRBV7-2 and TRBJ1-1, with unresolved D. V lost 5 bases and J lost 0, with 7 bases in between. In germline, CDR1 is SGHTA, CDR2 FQGNSA. The CDR3 has 13 residues. The chain's CDR3 is CASSPALNTEAFF. CDR3 nucleotide sequence: TGTGCCAGCAGCCCTGCCCTGAACACTGAAGCTTTCTTT.

The rearrangement uses TRBV29-1 and TRBJ2-3, with 8 nucleotides matching TRBD2. This CDR3 has 14 residues. Germline CDR1 and CDR2: SQVTM and ANQGSEA. The junction had 10 bases not matched to a gene; V was cut back by 7 bases and J by 4 bases. The CDR3 region has the DNA TGCAGCGGACGTAGCGGGACCTCATCAGATACGCAGTATTTT. Translating gives CSGRSGTSSDTQYF.

This clonotype was found a few times. The chain employs TRBV19 and TRBJ1-5; possible D gene TRBD1, 6 bases. CDR3 length equals 16 residues. The V end was cut by 3 bases, the J end by 2 bases, with 14 bases between. The germline V gene encodes CDR1 LNHDA and CDR2 SQIVND (reference sequence). CDR3 sequence reads: CASSISRGAGNQPQHF. The CDR3, as DNA: TGTGCCAGTAGTATTTCCAGGGGCGCGGGCAATCAGCCCCAGCATTTT.

V gene TRBV7-2 combines with J gene TRBJ2-7; 8 positions agree with TRBD2. With 5 bases clipped from V and 2 bases from J, the junction kept 14 bases outside the gene matches. Per germline, CDR1 SGHTA and CDR2 FQGNSA. The CDR3 length is 17 residues. CDR3 amino acids: CASSGPTSGGSAYEQYF. The CDR3 nucleotides are TGTGCCAGCAGCGGGCCTACCAGCGGGGGAAGTGCCTACGAGCAGTACTTC.

The chain uses TRBV19 and TRBJ1-2; 8 nucleotides agree with TRBD1. V gave up 6 bases and J gave up 1 base; unmatched junction bases: 7. This CDR3 has 15 amino acids. CDR1 and CDR2 (germline): LNHDA, SQIVND (reference sequence). The CDR3 DNA reads as TGTGCCAGTAGGGCGACAGGGGATTTTAACTATGGCTACACCTTC. Residues: CASRATGDFNYGYTF.

The chain joins TRBV7-2 to TRBJ1-1, with D unresolved. Deletions cut 1 base from V and 10 bases from J, with 10 bases between. Germline assignment: CDR1 SGHTA and CDR2 FQGNSA. The CDR3 sequence is 12 residues long. The CDR3 nucleotides are TGTGCCAGCAGCTTAGGGCCGCGGGGAGCTTTCTTT. This gives the protein CASSLGPRGAFF.

V is TRBV27 and J is TRBJ1-1; no firm D call. V was trimmed by 2 bases and J by 0 bases, leaving 10 bases between them. Germline CDR1 and CDR2: MNHEY and SMNVEV (reference sequence). The length of the CDR3 is 15 residues. In DNA form, the CDR3 reads TGTGCCAGCAGTTTAGGCCAGATGATGAACACTGAAGCTTTCTTT. Its translation: CASSLGQMMNTEAFF.

The V gene is TRBV13, the J gene TRBJ2-1; D unresolved. V shed 5 bases and J shed 6 bases, with 11 bases lying between them. The CDR3 is 13 amino acids. CDR1 is PRHDT, CDR2 FYEKMQ, per germline (reference sequence). CDR3 residues: CASSLGDGNEQFF. The CDR3 DNA reads TGTGCCAGCAGCCTTGGCGATGGCAATGAGCAGTTCTTC.